What follows are 32 T cell receptor beta chains derived from one specimen sequenced in a study of cytomegalovirus exposure and HLA in healthy donors. The assay was immunoSEQ multiplex PCR, and TCRdb's table has in-frame clones only and misses some. The sample includes about 150,000 clones, about 94% of them seen just once. The sequenced material came from PBMCs. The receptors stem from a man aged 18 to 29 in good health and CMV-seropositive.

The genes are TRBV18 and TRBJ2-2; the D gene is possibly TRBD2 (5 bases). From germline, CDR1 is KGHSH and CDR2 LQKENI. CDR3 length: 14 amino acids. V was pared by 3 bases and J by 6 bases, with 11 bases between. The CDR3 is CASSPEERAGELFF. The CDR3 DNA reads TGTGCCAGCTCACCGGAGGAAAGAGCCGGGGAGCTGTTTTTT.

This CDR3 reads CASSHKTDRNTEAFF. CDR3 nucleotide sequence: TGCGCCAGCAGCCACAAAACAGACAGGAACACTGAAGCTTTCTTT. The V call is TRBV4-1, the J call TRBJ1-1; D might be TRBD1 (5 bases). The V end lost 3 bases, the J end lost 1 base, and 12 bases lay between the germline ends. The germline V gene encodes CDR1 MGHRA and CDR2 YSYEKL. The CDR3 has 15 residues.

This sequence joins TRBV5-1 and TRBJ2-5; TRBD1 matches at 9 bases. V trimming: 2 bases; J trimming: 0 bases; junction bases outside the gene matches: 5. The CDR3 length is 16 residues. Germline CDR1 and CDR2: SGHRS and YFSETQ. CDR3 nucleotide sequence: TGCGCCAGCAGCTTTTTTGGGACAGGGTACCAAGAGACCCAGTACTTC. This codes for CASSFFGTGYQETQYF.

This chain's CDR3 is CASSLRREETQYF. The CDR3 DNA follows: TGTGCCAGCAGTCTAAGACGGGAAGAGACCCAGTACTTC. The V call is TRBV27, the J call TRBJ2-5, with no clear D. Between the trimmed V and J ends, which lost 5 bases and 3 bases, there was a span of 10 bases. Per germline, CDR1 MNHEY and CDR2 SMNVEV (reference sequence). This CDR3 is built from 13 residues.

The V and J genes are TRBV4-2 and TRBJ1-3, with D maybe TRBD1 (6 bases). The length of the CDR3 is 16 residues. Germline V gene lookup returns CDR1 LGHNA and CDR2 YNFKEQ. V dropped 1 base and J dropped 0 bases, with 10 bases sitting between them. The CDR3 sequence is CASSQGQADSGNTIYF. CDR3 sequence (DNA): TGTGCCAGCAGCCAAGGACAGGCTGACTCTGGAAACACCATATATTTT.

The J gene is TRBJ2-5, the V gene TRBV4-1, with 8 nucleotides matching TRBD1. Germline lookup yields CDR1 MGHRA and CDR2 YSYEKL. CDR3 length equals 14 residues. V dropped 4 bases and J dropped 5; count of bases not matched to a gene: 6. CDR3 protein: CASSRTGLWETQYF. In nucleotides, the CDR3 is TGCGCCAGCAGCCGGACAGGGCTTTGGGAGACCCAGTACTTC.

This clone occurred once. The chain links TRBV30 to TRBJ1-1; D perhaps matches TRBD1 (5 bases). V was cut by 3 bases and J by 6 bases, with 11 bases left in between. CDR3 size: 12 residues. The germline V gene encodes CDR1 GTSNPN and CDR2 SVGIG (reference sequence). The CDR3: CAWSGGKSEAFF. For the CDR3, the DNA is TGTGCCTGGAGCGGGGGGAAATCTGAAGCTTTCTTT.

The J gene is TRBJ1-2, the V gene TRBV29-1; D remains unclear. This CDR3 has 11 amino acids. Looked up from germline, CDR1 is SQVTM and CDR2 is ANQGSEA. The V gene lost 1 base and the J gene lost 7 bases, with 7 bases spanning the gap. CDR3 protein: CSVEGAGGYTF. The CDR3, as DNA: TGCAGCGTTGAAGGAGCGGGTGGCTACACCTTC.

V and J are TRBV5-1 and TRBJ1-1; D not resolved. The V gene lost 0 bases and the J gene lost 6 bases, with 12 bases spanning the gap. The germline CDR1 and CDR2 sequences are SGHRS and YFSETQ. The CDR3 runs to 14 residues. CDR3 coding DNA: TGCGCCAGCAGCTTGGAACGGGCGGGCGCTGAAGCTTTCTTT. This codes for CASSLERAGAEAFF.

This chain connects TRBV5-1 to TRBJ1-3, with D hard to call. V lost 0 bases and J lost 0, with 10 bases in between. Germline V gene lookup returns CDR1 SGHRS and CDR2 YFSETQ. This CDR3 has 16 residues. The DNA for the CDR3 is TGCGCCAGCAGCTTGGGTCCGGTTCTCTCTGGAAACACCATATATTTT. Its protein product is CASSLGPVLSGNTIYF.

This clone was observed once. V gene TRBV19 combines with J gene TRBJ1-5; TRBD1 is a possible D gene (6 bases). The V gene's germline CDR1 is LNHDA and CDR2 SQIVND (reference sequence). The CDR3 extends over 15 amino acids. Trimming pared 0 bases from V and 2 bases from J, leaving 8 bases between. The CDR3 DNA reads TGTGCCAGTAGTATAGATGCAGGGGGCAATCAGCCCCAGCATTTT. Its translation: CASSIDAGGNQPQHF. Using reference TRBV19 and TRBJ1-5 for the parts outside the CDR3, the full variable domain is DGGITQSPKYLFRKEGQNVTLSCEQNLNHDAMYWYRQDPGQGLRLIYYSQIVNDFQKGDIAEGYSVSREKKESFPLTVTSAQKNPTAFYLCASSIDAGGNQPQHFGDGTRLSIL.

The J gene is TRBJ2-7, the V gene TRBV7-9, with 9 bases lining up with TRBD2. After removal of 4 bases from V and 0 bases from J, the junction contained 10 bases not matched to a gene. The germline CDR1 and CDR2 sequences are SEHNR and FQNEAQ (reference sequence). This CDR3 has 17 residues. The CDR3 sequence: CASSSRLLAGSSYEQYF. DNA for the CDR3: TGTGCCAGCAGCTCGAGACTACTAGCGGGTAGCTCCTACGAGCAGTACTTC.

The V gene is TRBV2, the J gene TRBJ2-5, with TRBD2 as a possible D gene (6 bases). There are 14 residues in the CDR3. Germline V gene sequence: CDR1 SNHLY, CDR2 FYNNEI. Trimming cost V 8 bases and J 5 bases, with 18 bases left between them. CDR3 amino acids: CASAGGSERETQYF. The CDR3 nucleotides are TGTGCCAGCGCCGGGGGATCCGAGAGGGAGACCCAGTACTTC.

This chain uses TRBV5-1 with TRBJ2-3; TRBD2 matches at 10 bases. CDR3 length equals 16 residues. Germline CDR1 SGHRS, CDR2 YFSETQ. V gave up 4 bases and J gave up 3 bases; unmatched junction bases: 8. CDR3 residues: CASSPRASGSTDTQYF. The CDR3 DNA sequence: TGCGCCAGCAGCCCGCGGGCTAGCGGGAGTACAGATACGCAGTATTTT.

The genes are TRBV30 and TRBJ2-2; 9 nucleotides line up with TRBD2. V was clipped by 2 bases and J by 4 bases; unmatched bases: 5. The CDR3 has 15 residues. Germline-derived CDR1 and CDR2 are GTSNPN and SVGIG (reference sequence). CDR3 loop: CAWSFSGSSTGELFF. CDR3 nucleotides: TGTGCCTGGAGTTTTAGCGGGAGTAGCACCGGGGAGCTGTTTTTT. Based on the CDR3 plus reference TRBV30 and TRBJ2-2, the full variable domain is SQTIHQWPATLVQPVGSPLSLECTVEGTSNPNLYWYRQAAGRGLQLLFYSVGIGQISSEVPQNLSASRPQDRQFILSSKKLLLSDSGFYLCAWSFSGSSTGELFFGEGSRLTVL.

The chain has TRBV19 and TRBJ2-3; tentatively, D is TRBD2 (5 bases). CDR3 length: 15 amino acids. V lost 2 bases and J 0 bases, leaving 9 bases between the germline ends. The V gene's germline CDR1 is LNHDA and CDR2 SQIVND (reference sequence). CDR3 nucleotide sequence: TGTGCCAGTAGTATATCAGCGGCTAGCACAGATACGCAGTATTTT. Encoded protein: CASSISAASTDTQYF.

The V and J genes are TRBV27 and TRBJ1-5; D ambiguous. V dropped 5 bases and J dropped 3 bases, with 14 bases sitting between them. This CDR3 contains 15 residues. Germline values: CDR1 MNHEY, CDR2 SMNVEV (reference sequence). This CDR3 is CASSPFTSYNQPQHF. The CDR3 region has the DNA TGTGCCAGCAGTCCCTTTACGAGCTACAATCAGCCCCAGCATTTT.

This sequence joins TRBV2 and TRBJ2-1; 7 nucleotides align to TRBD1. Unmatched junction bases numbered 15, after V lost 10 bases and J lost 6 bases. The CDR3 runs to 15 residues. CDR1 is SNHLY, CDR2 FYNNEI, per germline. Written as DNA, the CDR3 is TGTGCCACAGATCGCGGCAGGGGGTATTCCAATGAGCAGTTCTTC. As protein: CATDRGRGYSNEQFF.

V usage is TRBV11-3 and J usage is TRBJ2-7; 10 bases line up with TRBD1. Germline trimming cut 5 bases from V and 3 bases from J; bases unmatched to any gene: 7. CDR1 and CDR2 from the germline V gene are SGHNT and YENEEA. The CDR3 spans 15 residues. Written as DNA, the CDR3 is TGTGCCAGCAGCGAAGGGACAGGGGAACACTACGAGCAGTACTTC. It codes for CASSEGTGEHYEQYF.

The V call is TRBV5-1, the J call TRBJ2-1; 14 nucleotides line up with TRBD2. The V and J ends lost 0 bases and 8 bases, in that order; junction bases with no gene match: 1. Per the germline V gene, CDR1 is SGHRS and CDR2 is YFSETQ. The CDR3 consists of 15 residues. CDR3 in amino acids: CASSLEGLAGDEQFF. For the CDR3, the DNA is TGCGCCAGCAGCTTGGAGGGACTAGCGGGAGATGAGCAGTTCTTC.

The chain combines TRBV6-5 with TRBJ2-7; tentative D call: TRBD1 (6 bases). V lost 5 bases and J 1 base, leaving 12 bases between the germline ends. The CDR3 totals 14 residues. The germline CDR1 and CDR2 sequences are MNHEY and SVGAGI. The CDR3: CASSEGQFSYEQYF. The CDR3 region has the DNA TGTGCCAGCAGTGAAGGACAGTTTTCCTACGAGCAGTACTTC.

CDR3 nucleotide sequence: TGTGCCAGCAGTGAAGGCCGACAGGGGGGAGATACGCAGTATTTT. Its translation is CASSEGRQGGDTQYF. The chain recombines TRBV6-1 with TRBJ2-3; 9 bases map to TRBD1. J was trimmed by 5 bases and V by 1 base; bases with no gene match: 4. This CDR3 is built from 15 residues. Germline V gene lookup returns CDR1 MNHNS and CDR2 SASEGT.

With respect to this clone: Other DNA sequences from this sample encode an identical CDR3 as well. The gene calls are TRBV9 and TRBJ2-3; D gene unclear. Trimming cost V 0 bases and J 0 bases, with 8 bases left between them. The CDR3 spans 15 residues. CDR1 and CDR2 (germline): SGDLS, YYNGEE. CDR3 sequence: CASSVGTVSTDTQYF. CDR3 nucleotides: TGTGCCAGCAGCGTAGGAACGGTCAGCACAGATACGCAGTATTTT.

The rearrangement links TRBV11-2 to TRBJ1-6; 8 positions agree with TRBD1. The CDR3 sequence is 16 residues long. Losses at the gene ends were 5 bases for V and 4 bases for J; bases not matched to a gene: 7. Germline-derived CDR1 and CDR2 are SGHAT and FQNNGV. CDR3 in DNA: TGTGCCAGCAGCGCAGGGGGCGCGAGATATAATTCACCCCTCCACTTT. Translating it yields CASSAGGARYNSPLHF.

The genes are TRBV7-2 and TRBJ1-5; 9 bases line up with TRBD1. CDR1 is SGHTA and CDR2 is FQGNSA in the germline V gene. CDR3 size: 15 residues. V dropped 2 bases and J dropped 5; count of bases not matched to a gene: 4. DNA of the CDR3: TGTGCCAGCAGCTTAATGGGACAGGGCTATCAGCCCCAGCATTTT. Translating gives CASSLMGQGYQPQHF.

Written as DNA, the CDR3 is TGCGCCAGCAGCTTGGCCGGAACTAGAAACTATGGCTACACCTTC. Protein sequence: CASSLAGTRNYGYTF. This rearrangement joins TRBV5-1 to TRBJ1-2; D is unresolved. The V gene's germline CDR1 is SGHRS and CDR2 YFSETQ. V gave up 0 bases and J gave up 2 bases, with 11 bases separating them. The CDR3 has 15 residues.

V gene TRBV9 combines with J gene TRBJ2-1; the match to TRBD1 covers 10 bases. The V and J ends lost 3 bases and 6 bases, in that order; junction bases with no gene match: 6. The CDR3 contains 15 residues. Germline V gene sequence: CDR1 SGDLS, CDR2 YYNGEE. CDR3: CASSARQGAGNEQFF. The CDR3, as DNA: TGTGCCAGCAGCGCACGACAGGGGGCGGGCAATGAGCAGTTCTTC.

The chain links TRBV19 to TRBJ2-5, with D possibly being TRBD2 (6 bases). Trimming left V 1 base short and J 8 bases short, with 17 bases between. Germline-derived CDR1 and CDR2 are LNHDA and SQIVND (reference sequence). The CDR3 has 15 amino acids. In nucleotides, the CDR3 is TGTGCCAGTAGTATAGGTGGCGGGGCCCTCCGTACCCAGTACTTC. This codes for CASSIGGGALRTQYF.

This clone came up once. This rearrangement joins TRBV28 to TRBJ1-1, with no clear D. CDR3 size: 15 residues. The germline gives CDR1 MDHEN, CDR2 SYDVKM. Trimming removed 7 bases from V and 0 bases from J, with 15 bases in between. DNA of the CDR3: TGTGCCAGCATCTCCGGGAGTGCCATGAACACTGAAGCTTTCTTT. Translation: CASISGSAMNTEAFF.

V usage is TRBV5-4 and J usage is TRBJ1-1; the match to TRBD1 covers 9 bases. CDR3 size: 15 residues. Germline trimming cut 1 base from V and 0 bases from J; bases unmatched to any gene: 1. Germline V gene lookup returns CDR1 SGHNT and CDR2 YYREEE (reference sequence). CDR3 nucleotides: TGTGCCAGCAGCTTGACAGGGGGCTTGAACACTGAAGCTTTCTTT. Translation: CASSLTGGLNTEAFF. Supplemented by reference TRBV5-4 and TRBJ1-1, the full variable domain reads ETGVTQSPTHLIKTRGQQVTLRCSSQSGHNTVSWYQQALGQGPQFIFQYYREEENGRGNFPPRFSGLQFPNYSSELNVNALELDDSALYLCASSLTGGLNTEAFFGQGTRLTVV.

This chain joins TRBV6-1 and TRBJ2-7, with 7 nucleotides matching TRBD1. Losses at the gene ends were 8 bases for V and 3 bases for J; bases not matched to a gene: 10. This CDR3 is 14 amino acids long. Germline V gene lookup returns CDR1 MNHNS and CDR2 SASEGT. The CDR3 loop is CASRTQGRGYEQYF. The CDR3 DNA follows: TGTGCCAGCCGTACACAGGGGAGAGGCTACGAGCAGTACTTC.

This chain uses TRBV27 with TRBJ2-7; 7 nucleotides agree with TRBD1. The CDR3 is 12 amino acids. The trim removed 6 bases at V and 2 bases at J, leaving 1 base unmatched. Per germline, CDR1 MNHEY and CDR2 SMNVEV (reference sequence). The CDR3 nucleotides read TGTGCCAGCAGAGGACAGGCCTACGAGCAGTACTTC. It translates to CASRGQAYEQYF.